The source of this TCR beta chain is a study of lymphopenia after photon versus proton radiotherapy. Profiling relied on immunoSEQ multiplex PCR, and the TCRdb table lists in-frame clones only, not all of them. The sample consists of about 50,000 clones, 65% to 85% of them appearing once. The CDR3 totals 17 residues. J gave up 0 bases and V 3 bases, and 6 bases lay outside the gene matches. The germline CDR1 and CDR2 sequences are SEHNR and FQNEAQ (reference sequence). Sequencing was performed on peripheral blood, taken from a patient treated with photon-based radiotherapy. This clonotype originated in a man aged 45-65 years with gastric cancer. The V call is TRBV7-9, the J call TRBJ1-2; 11 nucleotides agree with TRBD1. CDR3 amino acids: CASSFAGTGGANYGYTF. In DNA form, the CDR3 reads TGTGCCAGCAGCTTTGCCGGGACAGGGGGAGCTAACTATGGCTACACCTTC.